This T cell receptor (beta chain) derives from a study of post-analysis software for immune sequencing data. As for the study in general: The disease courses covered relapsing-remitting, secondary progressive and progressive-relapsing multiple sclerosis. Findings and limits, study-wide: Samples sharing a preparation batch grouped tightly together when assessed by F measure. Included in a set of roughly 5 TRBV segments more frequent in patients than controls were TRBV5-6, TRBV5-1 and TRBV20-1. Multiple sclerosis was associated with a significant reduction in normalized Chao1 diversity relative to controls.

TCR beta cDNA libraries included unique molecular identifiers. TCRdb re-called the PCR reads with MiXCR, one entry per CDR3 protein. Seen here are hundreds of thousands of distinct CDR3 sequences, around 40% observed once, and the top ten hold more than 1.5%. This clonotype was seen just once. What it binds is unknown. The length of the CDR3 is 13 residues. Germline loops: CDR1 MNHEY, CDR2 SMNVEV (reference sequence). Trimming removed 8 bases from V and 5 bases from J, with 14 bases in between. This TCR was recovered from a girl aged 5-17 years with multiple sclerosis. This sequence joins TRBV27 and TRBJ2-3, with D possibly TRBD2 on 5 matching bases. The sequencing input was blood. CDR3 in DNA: TGTGCCAGCCGACGGGGAACTAGAGATACGCAGTATTTT. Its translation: CASRRGTRDTQYF.